The count of the clone carrying this TCR beta chain is one. The antigen is unknown. Time point noted: pre-treatment sample, taken before nivolumab and TIL therapy. The tumor samples were excised metastases, mostly pleural nodules or supraclavicular lymph nodes. Trimming took off 7 bases at V and 16 bases at J, with 17 bases between the two ends. The CDR3 is 11 residues long. This entry is derived from a study of TIL therapy for anti-PD-1-resistant metastatic lung cancer. Broader study findings: Many TIL product clones were absent from baseline tumor, suggesting clonal contraction. Compared with baseline intratumoral T cells, expanded TIL cultures were more clonal and less diverse (around 5.7% vs 31%).

The libraries were made with immunoSEQ v3. Survey-level samples got about 2 million read pairs; deep-level samples got about 4.5-6.5 million. Assay: immunoSEQ multiplex PCR; the TCRdb copy retains only in-frame clones and omits some. The table has roughly 92,000 clones, about two thirds seen once. The sample here was tumor tissue, taken at baseline. The gene calls are TRBV12-3 or TRBV12-4 and TRBJ2-1; maybe TRBD2 (6 bases). This clonotype was sampled from a person aged 25-85 years with non-small cell lung cancer. The CDR3 reads CASTDGTSLFF. The CDR3 bases are TGTGCCAGCACTGACGGGACTTCGCTTTTCTTC.